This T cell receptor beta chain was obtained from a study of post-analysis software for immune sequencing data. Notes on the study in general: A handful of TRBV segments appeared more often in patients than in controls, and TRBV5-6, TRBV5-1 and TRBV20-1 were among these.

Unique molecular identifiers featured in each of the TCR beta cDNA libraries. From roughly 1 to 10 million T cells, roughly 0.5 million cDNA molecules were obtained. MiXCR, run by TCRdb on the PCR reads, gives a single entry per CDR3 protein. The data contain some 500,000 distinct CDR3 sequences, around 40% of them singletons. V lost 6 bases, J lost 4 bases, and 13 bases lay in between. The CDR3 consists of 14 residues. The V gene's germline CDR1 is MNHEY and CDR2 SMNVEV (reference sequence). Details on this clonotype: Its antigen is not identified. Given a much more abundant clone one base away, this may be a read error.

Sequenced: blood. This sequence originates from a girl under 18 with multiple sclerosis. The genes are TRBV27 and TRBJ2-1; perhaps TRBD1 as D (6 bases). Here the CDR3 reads CASRLGGLYNEQFF. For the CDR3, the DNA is TGTGCCAGCAGGTTAGGGGGATTATACAATGAGCAGTTCTTC.